The source of this T cell receptor (beta chain) is a study of blood T cell repertoires in COVID-19. As for the study in general: Acute-phase and convalescent COVID-19 samples originated in the United States, Italy and Spain. In each case, the material was cDNA or gDNA derived from T cells, B-cell-depleted T cells, or PBMCs.

Per the original methods: The assay estimated nucleated cells by amplifying reference gene primers. Assay used: immunoSEQ multiplex PCR; TCRdb lists only in-frame clones, some missing. D and trimming come from the DNA, and the V and J calls and clone size come from that table. The sample has about 240,000 clones, approximately 87% seen once. The CDR3 extends over 15 amino acids. V shed 3 bases and J 1 base; nucleotides not matched to a gene: 6. Germline V gene lookup returns CDR1 LNHDA and CDR2 SQIVND (reference sequence). The chain uses TRBV19 and TRBJ2-7; 7 bases match TRBD2. Sequencing input: peripheral blood. The sequence derives from a man in his fifties or sixties with acute or convalescent COVID-19. CDR3 DNA sequence: TGTGCCAGTAGTATTAAGGCGGGAGTTTCCTACGAGCAGTACTTC. This translates into CASSIKAGVSYEQYF.